This record concerns one T cell receptor (beta chain) sequence. The entry originates in a study of T cells in Graves' hyperthyroidism and ophthalmopathy. Criteria for exclusion of patients were uncontrolled infection, other autoimmune disease, pregnancy or lactation. Amplified TCR beta CDR3 regions derived from RNA transcripts. During a first-round RT-PCR of the TCR CDR3, the HTBI primer set was used. TCRdb processed the multiplex PCR reads anew with MiXCR; each CDR3 protein has one entry. The table has 480,000 or so distinct CDR3 sequences, approximately 15% seen once. V dropped 8 bases and J dropped 6 bases, with 14 bases sitting between them. CDR3 length: 12 amino acids. The germline V gene has CDR1 SGHDT and CDR2 YYEEEE.

Sequences were obtained from blood. The sequence was obtained from a woman aged 18-30 years with Graves' hyperthyroidism. The rearrangement joins TRBV5-6 to TRBJ2-5, with D unresolved. The CDR3 coding sequence is TGTGCCAGTTCCGGGCTAGAAAAGACCCAGTACTTC. Its translation: CASSGLEKTQYF.